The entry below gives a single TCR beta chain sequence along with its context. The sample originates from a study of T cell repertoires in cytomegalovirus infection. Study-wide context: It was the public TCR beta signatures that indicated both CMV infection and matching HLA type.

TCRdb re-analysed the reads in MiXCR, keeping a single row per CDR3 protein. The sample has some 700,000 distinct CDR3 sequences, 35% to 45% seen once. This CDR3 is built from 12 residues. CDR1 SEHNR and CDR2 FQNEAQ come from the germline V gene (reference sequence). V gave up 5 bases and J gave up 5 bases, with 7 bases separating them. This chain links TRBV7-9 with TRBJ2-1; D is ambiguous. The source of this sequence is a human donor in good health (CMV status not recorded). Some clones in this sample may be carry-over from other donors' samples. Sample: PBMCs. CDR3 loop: CASSTGDNEQFF. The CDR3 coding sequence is TGTGCCAGCAGCACCGGCGACAATGAGCAGTTCTTC.